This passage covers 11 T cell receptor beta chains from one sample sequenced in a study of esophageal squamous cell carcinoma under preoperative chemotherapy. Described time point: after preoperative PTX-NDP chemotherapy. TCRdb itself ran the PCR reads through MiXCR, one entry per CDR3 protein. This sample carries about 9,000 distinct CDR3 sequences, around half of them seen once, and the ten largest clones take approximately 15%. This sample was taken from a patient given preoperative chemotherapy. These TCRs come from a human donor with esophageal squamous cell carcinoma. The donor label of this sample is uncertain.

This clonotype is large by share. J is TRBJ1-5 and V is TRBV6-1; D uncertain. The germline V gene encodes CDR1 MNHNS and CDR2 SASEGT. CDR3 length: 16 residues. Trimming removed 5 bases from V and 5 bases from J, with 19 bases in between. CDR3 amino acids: CASSTHGKGSDQPQHF. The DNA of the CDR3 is TGTGCCAGCAGTACCCACGGCAAGGGCTCTGATCAGCCCCAGCATTTT.

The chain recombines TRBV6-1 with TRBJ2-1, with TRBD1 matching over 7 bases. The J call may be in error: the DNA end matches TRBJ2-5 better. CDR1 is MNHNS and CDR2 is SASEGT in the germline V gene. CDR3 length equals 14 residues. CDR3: CASTKTGQQETQYF. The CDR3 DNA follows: TGTGCCAGCACTAAGACGGGACAGCAAGAGACCCAGTACTTC.

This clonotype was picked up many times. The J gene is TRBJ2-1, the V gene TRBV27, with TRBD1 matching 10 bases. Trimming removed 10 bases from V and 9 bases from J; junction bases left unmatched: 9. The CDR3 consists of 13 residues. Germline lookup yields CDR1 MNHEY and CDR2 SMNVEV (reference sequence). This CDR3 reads CATWGQGPREQFF. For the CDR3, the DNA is TGTGCCACCTGGGGACAGGGGCCTCGTGAGCAGTTCTTC.

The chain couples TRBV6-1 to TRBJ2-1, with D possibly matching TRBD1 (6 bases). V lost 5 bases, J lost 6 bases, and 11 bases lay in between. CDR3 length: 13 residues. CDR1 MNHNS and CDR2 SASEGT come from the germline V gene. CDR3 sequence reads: CASSLGHRNEQFF. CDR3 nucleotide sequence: TGTGCCAGCAGTCTGGGACACCGCAATGAGCAGTTCTTC.

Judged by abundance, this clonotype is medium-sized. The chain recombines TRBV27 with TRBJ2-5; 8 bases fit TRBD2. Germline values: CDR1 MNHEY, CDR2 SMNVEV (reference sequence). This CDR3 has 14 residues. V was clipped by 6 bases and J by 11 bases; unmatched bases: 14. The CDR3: CASSAGTSHNEQYF. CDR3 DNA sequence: TGTGCCAGCAGCGCCGGGACTAGTCACAATGAGCAGTACTTC.

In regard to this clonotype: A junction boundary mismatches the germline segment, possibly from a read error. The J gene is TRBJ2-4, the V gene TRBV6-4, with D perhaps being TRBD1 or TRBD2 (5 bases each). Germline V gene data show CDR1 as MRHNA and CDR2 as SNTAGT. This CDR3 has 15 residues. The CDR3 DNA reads TGTGGCAGCGGTGAGGGGCTGGGAGCAGCAAACATGCAGTACTTC. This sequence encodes CGSGEGLGAANMQYF.

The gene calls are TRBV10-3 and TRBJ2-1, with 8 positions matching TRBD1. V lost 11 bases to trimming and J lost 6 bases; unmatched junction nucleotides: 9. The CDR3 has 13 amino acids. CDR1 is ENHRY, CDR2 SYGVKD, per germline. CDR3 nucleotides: TGTGCCGCCCGGGACAGGTCGGGCAATGAGCAGTTCTTC. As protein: CAARDRSGNEQFF.

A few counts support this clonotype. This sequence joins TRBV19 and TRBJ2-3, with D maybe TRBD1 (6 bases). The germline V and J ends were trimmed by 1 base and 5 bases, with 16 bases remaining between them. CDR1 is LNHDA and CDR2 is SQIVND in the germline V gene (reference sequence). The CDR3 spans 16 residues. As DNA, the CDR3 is TGTGCCAGTAGTATAGCGGACAGTAATGTGGGAGATACGCAGTATTTT. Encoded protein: CASSIADSNVGDTQYF.

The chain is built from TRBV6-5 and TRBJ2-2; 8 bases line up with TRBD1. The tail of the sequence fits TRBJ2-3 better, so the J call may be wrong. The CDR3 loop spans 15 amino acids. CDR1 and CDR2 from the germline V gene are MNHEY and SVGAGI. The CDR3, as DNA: TGTGCCAGCAGTCTACAGGGGGTGAGCACAGGGACGCAGTATTTT. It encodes CASSLQGVSTGTQYF.

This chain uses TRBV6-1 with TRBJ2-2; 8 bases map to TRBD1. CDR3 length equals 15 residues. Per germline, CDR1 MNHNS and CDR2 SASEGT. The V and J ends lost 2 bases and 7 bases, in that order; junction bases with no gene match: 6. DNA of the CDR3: TGTGCCAGCAGTGAAACAGGGGGAACAAGCGGGGAGCTGTTTTTT. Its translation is CASSETGGTSGELFF.

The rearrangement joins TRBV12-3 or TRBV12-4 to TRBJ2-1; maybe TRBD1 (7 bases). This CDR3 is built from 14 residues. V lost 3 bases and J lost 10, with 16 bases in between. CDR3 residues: CASSFQGGYYEQFF. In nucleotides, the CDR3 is TGTGCCAGCAGTTTCCAGGGGGGTTACTACGAGCAGTTCTTC.